The rows below give T cell receptor beta chains drawn from one sample of a study of T-cell reconstitution after alpha-beta-depleted transplantation in children. TCRdb re-called the PCR reads through MiXCR, storing one row per CDR3 protein. Altogether roughly 98,000 distinct CDR3 sequences are present, around 15% being singletons, with the ten largest covering around 20%. The specimen was PBMCs, mostly from graft donor cells, collected 180 days after TCRalphabeta/CD19-depleted stem cell transplant. These receptors were obtained from a male patient under 10 years old who had a stem cell transplant for acute lymphoblastic leukemia, so the T cells may come from the graft donor. Both conserved end residues are part of each CDR3. A D gene is named only where the DNA matches it firmly. A row's size may be missing; if present it is once, few, many or a size class.

v_gene	d_gene	abundance	j_gene	CDR3aa	CDR3nt
TRBV5-1	TRBD1	many	TRBJ1-5	CASSSGQVNQPQHF	TGCGCCAGCAGTAGCGGACAGGTCAATCAGCCCCAGCATTTT
TRBV20-1	NA	few	TRBJ1-5	CSARDLGQGKPQHF	TGCAGTGCTAGAGATTTAGGGCAGGGGAAGCCCCAGCATTTT
TRBV7-2	TRBD1	many	TRBJ1-1	CASSLAWDRMPGRAFF	TGTGCCAGCAGCTTAGCCTGGGACAGGATGCCGGGAAGGGCTTTCTTT
TRBV7-2	NA	few	TRBJ1-1	CASLRGQNTEAFF	TGTGCCAGTCTAAGGGGCCAGAACACTGAAGCTTTCTTT
TRBV5-5	TRBD1	many	TRBJ2-2	CASSLRDRGTGELFF	TGTGCCAGCAGCTTGCGAGACAGGGGTACCGGGGAGCTGTTTTTT
TRBV6-5	TRBD1	NA	TRBJ2-3	CASSSMDRGDTQYF	TGTGCCAGCAGTTCAATGGACAGGGGGGATACGCAGTATTTT
TRBV20-1	TRBD1	once	TRBJ2-2	CSARDNRGANTGQLFF	TGCAGTGCTAGAGATAACAGGGGAGCGAACACCGGGCAGCTGTTTTTT
TRBV12-3/TRBV12-4	NA	few	TRBJ2-1	CASSLGTEGGEQFF	TGTGCCAGCAGTTTGGGCACCGAAGGGGGTGAGCAGTTCTTC
TRBV5-1	TRBD1	few	TRBJ2-3	CASSLLQQGMGTDTQYF	TGCGCCAGCAGCTTGCTTCAACAGGGGATGGGCACAGATACGCAGTATTTT
TRBV20-1	NA	once	TRBJ1-5	CSARASGGRPYSNQPQHF	TGCAGTGCTAGAGCCAGTGGCGGGCGCCCTTATAGCAATCAGCCCCAGCATTTT
TRBV30	NA	many	TRBJ2-3	CVCLARGRSDTQYF	TGTGTCTGTTTGGCGAGGGGGAGGTCAGATACGCAGTATTTT
TRBV5-6	NA	NA	TRBJ2-2	CASSLWRQGRRELFF	TGTGCCAGCAGCTTGTGGAGGCAGGGAAGAAGGGAGCTGTTTTTT
TRBV5-6	NA	few	TRBJ2-1	CASSLGGATYNEQFF	TGTGCCAGCAGCTTGGGAGGGGCGACCTACAATGAGCAGTTCTTC
TRBV10-3	NA	few	TRBJ2-7	CAISESGVPYYEQYF	TGTGCCATCAGTGAGTCAGGGGTCCCCTACTACGAGCAGTACTTC
TRBV5-4	NA	NA	TRBJ2-3	CASSLLGGGTDTQFF	TGTGCCAGCAGCTTGTTAGGGGGGGGTACAGATACGCAGTTTTTT
TRBV27	TRBD1	NA	TRBJ1-2	CASSHDRGSYGYTF	TGTGCCAGCAGTCACGACAGGGGTAGCTATGGCTACACCTTC
TRBV6-1	NA	NA	TRBJ1-2	CASRTPDAPNYGYTF	TGTGCCAGCAGGACACCAGATGCTCCTAACTATGGCTACACCTTC
TRBV27	TRBD1	NA	TRBJ1-2	CASSQDRDFYGYTF	TGTGCCAGCAGTCAGGACAGGGACTTCTATGGCTACACCTTC
TRBV29-1	TRBD2	few	TRBJ2-7	CSVETSASSYEQYF	TGCAGCGTTGAGACTAGCGCCTCATCCTACGAGCAGTACTTC
TRBV6-1	TRBD1	few	TRBJ2-2	CASSERGTGVTGELFF	TGTGCCAGCAGTGAACGCGGGACAGGGGTAACCGGGGAGCTGTTTTTT
TRBV12-3/TRBV12-4	NA	few	TRBJ2-1	CASSFTSPIFEQFF	TGTGCCAGCAGTTTTACTAGCCCCATATTCGAGCAGTTCTTC
TRBV3-1	NA	NA	TRBJ1-5	CASSKHGGIGSNQPQHF	TGTGCCAGCAGCAAGCACGGAGGGATTGGAAGCAATCAGCCCCAGCATTTT
TRBV18	TRBD1	NA	TRBJ1-1	CASSGQGHTEAFF	TGTGCCAGCTCAGGACAGGGCCACACTGAAGCTTTCTTT
TRBV5-1	NA	medium-sized	TRBJ2-5	CASSLDTRGETQYF	TGCGCCAGCAGCTTGGACACGAGGGGGGAGACCCAGTACTTC
TRBV7-6	NA	few	TRBJ2-3	CASSYLTLGGASTDTQYF	TGTGCCAGCAGCTATCTCACCCTGGGGGGAGCTAGCACAGATACGCAGTATTTT
TRBV5-1	NA	few	TRBJ2-3	CASSFRQVHDTQYF	TGCGCCAGCAGCTTTAGACAGGTCCACGATACGCAGTATTTT
TRBV7-2	NA	NA	TRBJ1-5	CASSSGLHQPQHF	TGTGCCAGCAGCTCGGGTCTCCATCAGCCCCAGCATTTT
TRBV12-3/TRBV12-4	NA	few	TRBJ1-5	CASSFRTGSNQPQHF	TGTGCCAGCAGTTTCCGAACGGGCAGCAATCAGCCCCAGCATTTT
TRBV20-1	NA	NA	TRBJ2-7	CSARDQDIPYEQYF	TGCAGTGCTAGAGATCAGGACATACCCTACGAGCAGTACTTC
TRBV7-2	NA	NA	TRBJ2-3	CASSPRPTGRTDTQYF	TGTGCCAGCAGCCCCCGACCGACAGGACGCACAGATACGCAGTATTTT
TRBV29-1	NA	few	TRBJ2-7	CSVEESGQSYEQYF	TGCAGCGTTGAAGAATCGGGACAATCCTACGAGCAGTACTTC
TRBV20-1	TRBD2	NA	TRBJ2-7	CSALEGTSGYEQYF	TGCAGTGCGTTGGAAGGGACTAGCGGATACGAGCAGTACTTC
TRBV12-3/TRBV12-4	NA	few	TRBJ2-3	CASSLEVGPPTTDTQYF	TGTGCCAGCAGTTTAGAGGTGGGCCCCCCTACGACAGATACGCAGTATTTT
TRBV20-1	NA	few	TRBJ2-3	CSARGGAGTDTQYF	TGCAGTGCTAGAGGCGGCGCGGGCACAGATACGCAGTATTTT
TRBV6-5	NA	many	TRBJ2-3	CASTSEGGTDTQYF	TGTGCCAGCACTTCAGAGGGGGGCACAGATACGCAGTATTTT
TRBV6-1	NA	NA	TRBJ2-2	CASKGGRGENTGELFF	TGTGCCAGCAAGGGGGGGAGGGGCGAGAACACCGGGGAGCTGTTTTTT
TRBV9	NA	NA	TRBJ2-2	CASSGWGRIVGELFF	TGTGCCAGCAGCGGGTGGGGTCGCATTGTGGGGGAGCTGTTTTTT
TRBV3-1	TRBD1	many	TRBJ2-6	CASSRGQGANVLTF	TGTGCCAGCAGCCGGGGACAGGGGGCCAACGTCCTGACTTTC
TRBV20-1	NA	few	TRBJ2-3	CSASRGSTDTQYF	TGCAGTGCTTCGAGGGGAAGCACAGATACGCAGTATTTT
TRBV20-1	NA	few	TRBJ1-5	CSATRAGQPQHF	TGCAGTGCGACCAGGGCAGGTCAGCCCCAGCATTTT
TRBV29-1	TRBD1	NA	TRBJ1-5	CSVPGGPNSNQPQHF	TGCAGCGTACCAGGGGGCCCAAATAGCAATCAGCCCCAGCATTTT
TRBV4-1	NA	few	TRBJ1-6	CASSQEVVGGSYNSPLHF	TGCGCCAGCAGCCAAGAGGTTGTGGGGGGCTCCTATAATTCACCCCTCCACTTT
TRBV6-2/TRBV6-3	NA	many	TRBJ2-7	CASSTRHEQYF	TGTGCCAGCAGTACGAGACACGAGCAGTACTTC
TRBV7-2	NA	NA	TRBJ1-1	CASSSHFSGNTEAFF	TGTGCCAGCAGCTCTCACTTTAGTGGGAACACTGAAGCTTTCTTT
TRBV12-3/TRBV12-4	TRBD1	NA	TRBJ1-1	CASSSNTGGTEAFF	TGTGCCAGCAGTAGTAATACAGGGGGCACTGAAGCTTTCTTT
TRBV12-3/TRBV12-4	TRBD2	few	TRBJ2-7	CASSPTSGGRLSYEQYF	TGTGCCAGCAGTCCAACTAGCGGGGGGCGTTTGTCCTACGAGCAGTACTTC
TRBV12-3/TRBV12-4	NA	NA	TRBJ1-3	CASSEIVNTIYF	TGTGCCAGCAGTGAGATTGTAAACACCATATATTTT
TRBV5-1	NA	NA	TRBJ2-2	CASSLARDKYTGELFF	TGCGCCAGCAGCTTGGCCCGGGACAAATACACCGGGGAGCTGTTTTTT
TRBV5-6	NA	many	TRBJ2-3	CASRYRTDTQYF	TGTGCCAGCCGATACCGCACAGATACGCAGTATTTT
TRBV11-2	TRBD2	few	TRBJ2-1	CASSLVLAGGPIEQFF	TGTGCCAGCAGCTTAGTCCTAGCGGGGGGGCCCATTGAGCAGTTCTTC
TRBV5-1	TRBD1	NA	TRBJ2-2	CASSLGSGTGYNTGELFF	TGCGCCAGCAGCTTGGGGTCCGGGACAGGATATAACACCGGGGAGCTGTTTTTT
TRBV7-2	NA	few	TRBJ2-3	CASSPRTGPTDTQYF	TGTGCCAGCAGCCCCCGGACGGGGCCCACAGATACGCAGTATTTT
TRBV5-1	NA	few	TRBJ2-1	CASSLRAGNYNEQFF	TGCGCCAGCAGCTTGAGGGCAGGCAACTACAATGAGCAGTTCTTC